This TCR beta chain appears in the sequencing data of a study of OX40 agonist ivuxolimab in advanced cancers. In the study overall: Head and neck, renal cell, melanoma or hepatocellular carcinoma were the cancers that dose-escalation patients had. Partial responses occurred in three patients (one hepatocellular carcinoma, two cutaneous melanoma).

Trimming took 5 bases from V and 7 from J, leaving 12 bases between them. CDR1 is MNHNY and CDR2 is SVGAGI in the germline V gene (reference sequence). The CDR3 spans 13 residues. Produced via immunoSEQ multiplex PCR; TCRdb's table is partial and in-frame only. The table shows fewer than 70,000 clones, with around 78% occurring only once. This clonotype was sampled from an adult with an advanced solid tumor such as melanoma, head and neck, liver or kidney cancer. Sequences were derived from CD4+ or CD8+ T cells sorted from blood, sampled in a trial of the OX40 agonist ivuxolimab. This chain uses TRBV6-6 with TRBJ1-5, with a tentative D call TRBD1 (5 bases). CDR3 protein: CASSLGEGQPQHF. DNA of the CDR3: TGTGCCAGCAGTCTGGGGGAGGGACAGCCCCAGCATTTT.